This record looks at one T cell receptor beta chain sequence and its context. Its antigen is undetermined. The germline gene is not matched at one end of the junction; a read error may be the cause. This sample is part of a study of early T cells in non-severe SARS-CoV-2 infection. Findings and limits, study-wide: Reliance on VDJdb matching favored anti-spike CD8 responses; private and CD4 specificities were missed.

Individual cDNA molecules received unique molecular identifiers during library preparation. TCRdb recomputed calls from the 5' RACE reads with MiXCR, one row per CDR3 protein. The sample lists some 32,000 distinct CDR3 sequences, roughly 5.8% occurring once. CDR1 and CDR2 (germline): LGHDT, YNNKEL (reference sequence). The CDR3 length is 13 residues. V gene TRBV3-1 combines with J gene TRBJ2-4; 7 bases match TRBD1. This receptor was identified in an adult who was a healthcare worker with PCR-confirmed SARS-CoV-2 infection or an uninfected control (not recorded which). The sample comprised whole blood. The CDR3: CASSQVIRGTVTF. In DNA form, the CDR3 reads TGTGCCAGCAGCCAAGTTATCAGGGGGACCGTTACTTTC.